Sequencing of this TCR beta chain was carried out in a study of blood T cell repertoires in COVID-19. Study-level information: Samples came from the United States, Italy and Spain, spanning acute and convalescent COVID-19.

Generated by immunoSEQ multiplex PCR, the TCRdb table keeps only in-frame clones and is missing some. This table holds about 45,000 clones, approximately 87% found once. CDR1 is MDHEN and CDR2 is SYDVKM in the germline V gene. The CDR3 length is 15 residues. V was trimmed by 3 bases and J by 1 base, leaving 11 bases between them. The chain joins TRBV28 to TRBJ2-3; D remains ambiguous. Sequencing was performed on peripheral blood. The receptor's source is a human donor in a cohort sampled during active COVID-19. DNA of the CDR3: TGTGCCAGCAGTTTTAGAGGTCGGGGCACAGATACGCAGTATTTT. It yields the protein CASSFRGRGTDTQYF.